This entry lists 8 T cell receptor beta chains sequenced from one sample in a study of shared clonotypes between healthy human individuals (dated by TCRdb to the early 2020s). Libraries came from the immunoSEQ multiplex PCR assay. In its TCRdb copy, this immuneACCESS table keeps in-frame sequences only and misses some clones. Where compared with another copy, unresolved V genes explain less than half of these, and the others have no known cause. Here the sample has 2,500,000 or so clones; 90% to 95% occur a single time. Around 0.14% of the sample is held by the ten biggest clonotypes. The sequenced sample was naive CD4+ T cells sorted from blood. What the cell subset or site label conveys for this sample: CD45RA+ positively selected. The source of these receptors is a man younger than 30 in good health.

This clone was seen just once. The V call is TRBV4-1, the J call TRBJ2-5, with D possibly TRBD1 on 5 matching bases. From germline, CDR1 is MGHRA and CDR2 YSYEKL. This CDR3 is 16 amino acids long. Between the trimmed V and J ends, which lost 0 bases and 2 bases, there was a span of 13 bases. CDR3: CASSQDPGAGQETQYF. For the CDR3, the DNA is TGCGCCAGCAGCCAAGATCCTGGGGCTGGGCAAGAGACCCAGTACTTC.

V and J are TRBV7-2 and TRBJ2-1; D is ambiguous. CDR1 SGHTA and CDR2 FQGNSA come from the germline V gene. This CDR3 has 11 residues. The V gene lost 1 base and the J gene lost 14 bases, with 9 bases spanning the gap. The CDR3 here is CASSLGADKFF. DNA of the CDR3: TGTGCCAGCAGCTTAGGAGCAGATAAGTTCTTC.

The gene calls are TRBV14 and TRBJ2-3; possibly TRBD2 for D (6 bases). The CDR3 sequence is 14 residues long. Trimming took off 5 bases at V and 7 bases at J, with 16 bases between the two ends. CDR1 SGHDN and CDR2 FVKESK come from the germline V gene. The CDR3: CASSEPRGSNTQYF. CDR3 sequence (DNA): TGTGCCAGCAGCGAACCACGGGGGTCAAATACGCAGTATTTT.

The chain carries TRBV5-6 and TRBJ1-3, with 11 bases matching TRBD1. J was trimmed by 7 bases and V by 4 bases; bases with no gene match: 10. CDR1 is SGHDT, CDR2 YYEEEE, per germline. The CDR3 covers 16 residues. CDR3 in amino acids: CASSLGDRGFENTIYF. The CDR3 nucleotides are TGTGCCAGCAGCCTGGGGGACAGGGGGTTTGAGAACACCATATATTTT.

The chain carries TRBV7-9 and TRBJ1-1; D not certain. The CDR3 has 12 amino acids. Trimming took off 5 bases at V and 1 base at J, with 5 bases between the two ends. Germline V gene data show CDR1 as SEHNR and CDR2 as FQNEAQ (reference sequence). The CDR3 sequence: CASSAWNTEAFF. The DNA for the CDR3 is TGTGCCAGCAGCGCGTGGAACACTGAAGCTTTCTTT.

The chain employs TRBV29-1 and TRBJ2-2; either TRBD1 or TRBD2 may fit D (5 bases each). Germline values: CDR1 SQVTM, CDR2 ANQGSEA. V shed 4 bases and J shed 0 bases, with 6 bases lying between them. The CDR3 has 13 residues. The CDR3 here is CSVVGANTGELFF. Here the CDR3 DNA reads TGCAGCGTTGTGGGGGCGAACACCGGGGAGCTGTTTTTT.

This sequence joins TRBV10-3 and TRBJ1-3; perhaps TRBD1 as D (6 bases). The CDR3 extends over 16 amino acids. Trimming removed 6 bases from V and 0 bases from J, with 15 bases in between. Germline V CDR1 and CDR2: ENHRY, SYGVKD. CDR3 sequence (DNA): TGTGCCATCAGCTACGGACAGCTCCTCTCTGGAAACACCATATATTTT. Translated: CAISYGQLLSGNTIYF.

The CDR3 spells CAISDTGMGQPQHF. CDR3 bases: TGTGCCATCAGCGATACAGGGATGGGTCAGCCCCAGCATTTT. The rearrangement links TRBV10-3 to TRBJ1-5; D may be TRBD1 (6 bases). The CDR3 has 14 residues. The V gene lost 6 bases and the J gene lost 6 bases, with 15 bases spanning the gap. Germline CDR1 ENHRY, CDR2 SYGVKD.